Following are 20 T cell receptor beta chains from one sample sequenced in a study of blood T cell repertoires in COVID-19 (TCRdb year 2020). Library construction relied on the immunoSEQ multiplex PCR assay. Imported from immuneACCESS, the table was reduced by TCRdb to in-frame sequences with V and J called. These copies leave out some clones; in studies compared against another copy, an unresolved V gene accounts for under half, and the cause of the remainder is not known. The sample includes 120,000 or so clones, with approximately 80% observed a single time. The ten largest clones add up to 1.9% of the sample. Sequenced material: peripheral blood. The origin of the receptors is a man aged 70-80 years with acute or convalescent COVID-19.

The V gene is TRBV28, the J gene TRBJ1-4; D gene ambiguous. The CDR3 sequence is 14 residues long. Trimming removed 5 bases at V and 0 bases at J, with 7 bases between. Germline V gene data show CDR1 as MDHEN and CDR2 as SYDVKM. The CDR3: CASSNYATNEKLFF. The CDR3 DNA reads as TGTGCCAGCAGTAACTATGCAACTAATGAAAAACTGTTTTTT.

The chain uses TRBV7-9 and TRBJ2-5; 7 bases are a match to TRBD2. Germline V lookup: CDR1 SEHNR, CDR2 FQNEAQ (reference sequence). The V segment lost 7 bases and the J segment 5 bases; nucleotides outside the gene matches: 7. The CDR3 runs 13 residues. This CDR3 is CASKLGEGETQYF. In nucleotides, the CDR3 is TGTGCCAGCAAGCTGGGGGAGGGGGAGACCCAGTACTTC.

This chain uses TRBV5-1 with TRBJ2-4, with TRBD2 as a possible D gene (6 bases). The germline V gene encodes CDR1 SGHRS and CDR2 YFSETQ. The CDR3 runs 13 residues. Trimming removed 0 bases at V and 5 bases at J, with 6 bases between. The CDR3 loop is CASSLGGENIQYF. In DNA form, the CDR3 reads TGCGCCAGCAGCTTGGGCGGGGAAAACATTCAGTACTTC.

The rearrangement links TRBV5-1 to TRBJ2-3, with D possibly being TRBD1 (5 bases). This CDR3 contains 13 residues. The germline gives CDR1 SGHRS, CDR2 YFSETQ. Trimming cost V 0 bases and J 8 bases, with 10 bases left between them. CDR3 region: CASSLDPGPTQYF. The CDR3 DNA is TGCGCCAGCAGCTTGGACCCAGGGCCTACGCAGTATTTT.

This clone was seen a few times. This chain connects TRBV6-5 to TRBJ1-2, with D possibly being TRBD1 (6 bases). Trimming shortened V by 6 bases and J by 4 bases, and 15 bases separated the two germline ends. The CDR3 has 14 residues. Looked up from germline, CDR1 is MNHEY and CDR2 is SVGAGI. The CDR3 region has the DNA TGTGCCAGCAGCCGTAACCAGGGGAGCTATGGCTACACCTTC. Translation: CASSRNQGSYGYTF.

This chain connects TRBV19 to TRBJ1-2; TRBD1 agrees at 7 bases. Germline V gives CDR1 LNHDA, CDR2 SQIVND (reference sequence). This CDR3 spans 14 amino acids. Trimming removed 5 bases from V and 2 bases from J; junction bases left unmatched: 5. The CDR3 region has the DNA TGTGCCAGTAGTTCTCCGACAGGGAACTATGGCTACACCTTC. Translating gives CASSSPTGNYGYTF.

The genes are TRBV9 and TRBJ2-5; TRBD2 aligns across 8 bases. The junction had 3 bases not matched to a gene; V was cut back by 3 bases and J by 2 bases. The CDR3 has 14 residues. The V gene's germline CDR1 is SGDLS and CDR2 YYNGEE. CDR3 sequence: CASSARGGQETQYF. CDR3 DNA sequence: TGTGCCAGCAGCGCCCGGGGGGGGCAAGAGACCCAGTACTTC.

This CDR3 is CASSGTGGGKTQYF. In DNA, the CDR3 is TGTGCCAGCAGCGGAACAGGGGGTGGTAAGACCCAGTACTTC. The V and J genes are TRBV7-2 and TRBJ2-5, with 8 bases that match TRBD1. The germline V gene encodes CDR1 SGHTA and CDR2 FQGNSA. This CDR3 has 14 amino acids. Losses at the gene ends were 5 bases for V and 6 bases for J; bases not matched to a gene: 8. The full variable domain, rest sourced from reference TRBV7-2 and TRBJ2-5, is GAGVSQSPSNKVTEKGKDVELRCDPISGHTALYWYRQSLGQGLEFLIYFQGNSAPDKSGLPSDRFSAERTGGSVSTLTIQRTQQEDSAVYLCASSGTGGGKTQYFGPGTRLLVL.

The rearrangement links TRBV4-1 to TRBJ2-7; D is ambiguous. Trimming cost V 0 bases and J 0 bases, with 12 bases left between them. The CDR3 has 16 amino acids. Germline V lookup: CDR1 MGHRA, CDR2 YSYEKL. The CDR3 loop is CASSQDRLASSYEQYF. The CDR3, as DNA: TGCGCCAGCAGCCAAGATAGATTAGCCTCCTCCTACGAGCAGTACTTC.

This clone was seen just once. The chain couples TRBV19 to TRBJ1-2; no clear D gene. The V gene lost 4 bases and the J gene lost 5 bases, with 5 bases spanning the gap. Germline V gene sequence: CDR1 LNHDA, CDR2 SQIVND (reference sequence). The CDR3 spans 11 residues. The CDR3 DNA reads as TGTGCCAGTAGTAGTCAGTATGGCTACACCTTC. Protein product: CASSSQYGYTF.

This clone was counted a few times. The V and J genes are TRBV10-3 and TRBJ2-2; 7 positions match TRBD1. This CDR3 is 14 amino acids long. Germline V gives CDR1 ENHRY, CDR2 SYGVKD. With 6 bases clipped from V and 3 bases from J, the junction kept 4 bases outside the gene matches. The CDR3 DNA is TGTGCCATCAGCTCGGGACAGCACACCGGGGAGCTGTTTTTT. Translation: CAISSGQHTGELFF.

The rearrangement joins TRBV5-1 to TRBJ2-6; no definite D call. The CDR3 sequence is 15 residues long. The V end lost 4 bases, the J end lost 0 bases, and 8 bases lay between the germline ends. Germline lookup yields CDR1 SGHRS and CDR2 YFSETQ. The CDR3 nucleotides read TGCGCCAGCAGCGAAGCTGGCTCTGGGGCCAACGTCCTGACTTTC. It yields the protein CASSEAGSGANVLTF.

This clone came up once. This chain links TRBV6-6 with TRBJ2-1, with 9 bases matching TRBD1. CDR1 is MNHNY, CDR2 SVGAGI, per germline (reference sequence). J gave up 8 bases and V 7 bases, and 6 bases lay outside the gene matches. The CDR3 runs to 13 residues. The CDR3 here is CASNYRDRDEQFF. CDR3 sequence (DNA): TGTGCCAGCAACTACCGGGACAGGGATGAGCAGTTCTTC.

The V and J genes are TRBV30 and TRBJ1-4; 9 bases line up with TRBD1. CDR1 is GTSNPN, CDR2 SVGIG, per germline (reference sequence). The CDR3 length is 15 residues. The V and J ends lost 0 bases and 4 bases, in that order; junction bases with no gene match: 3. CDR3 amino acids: CAWSVVGQGNEKLFF. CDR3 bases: TGTGCCTGGAGTGTAGTGGGACAGGGTAATGAAAAACTGTTTTTT.

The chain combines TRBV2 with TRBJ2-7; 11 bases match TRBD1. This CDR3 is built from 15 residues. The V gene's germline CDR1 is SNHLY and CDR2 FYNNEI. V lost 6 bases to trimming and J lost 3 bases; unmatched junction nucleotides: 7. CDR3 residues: CASRKDRGQVYEQYF. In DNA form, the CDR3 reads TGTGCCAGCAGAAAGGACAGGGGGCAAGTCTACGAGCAGTACTTC.

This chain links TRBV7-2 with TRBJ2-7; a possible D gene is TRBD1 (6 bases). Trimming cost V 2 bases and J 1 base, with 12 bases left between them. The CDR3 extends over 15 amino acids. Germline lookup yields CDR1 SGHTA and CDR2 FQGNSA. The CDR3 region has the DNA TGTGCCAGCAGCTTATCGCAGGGGAAATCCTACGAGCAGTACTTC. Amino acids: CASSLSQGKSYEQYF. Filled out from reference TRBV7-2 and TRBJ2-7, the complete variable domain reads GAGVSQSPSNKVTEKGKDVELRCDPISGHTALYWYRQSLGQGLEFLIYFQGNSAPDKSGLPSDRFSAERTGGSVSTLTIQRTQQEDSAVYLCASSLSQGKSYEQYFGPGTRLTVT.

CDR3 region: CASSKTGNQPQHF. The CDR3 DNA reads as TGTGCCAGCAGCAAGACAGGCAATCAGCCCCAGCATTTT. This chain connects TRBV28 to TRBJ1-5; a possible D gene is TRBD1 (5 bases). The germline V and J ends were trimmed by 6 bases and 2 bases, with 8 bases remaining between them. Germline V lookup: CDR1 MDHEN, CDR2 SYDVKM. The CDR3 length is 13 residues. The full variable domain, completed using reference TRBV28 and TRBJ1-5, is DVKVTQSSRYLVKRTGEKVFLECVQDMDHENMFWYRQDPGLGLRLIYFSYDVKMKEKGDIPEGYSVSREKKERFSLILESASTNQTSMYLCASSKTGNQPQHFGDGTRLSIL.

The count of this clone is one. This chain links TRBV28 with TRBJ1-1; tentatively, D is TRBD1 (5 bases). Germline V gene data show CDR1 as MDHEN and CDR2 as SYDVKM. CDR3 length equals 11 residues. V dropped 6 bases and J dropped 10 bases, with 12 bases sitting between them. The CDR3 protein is CASRRGTGAFF. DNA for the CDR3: TGTGCCAGCAGACGCGGGACGGGAGCTTTCTTT.

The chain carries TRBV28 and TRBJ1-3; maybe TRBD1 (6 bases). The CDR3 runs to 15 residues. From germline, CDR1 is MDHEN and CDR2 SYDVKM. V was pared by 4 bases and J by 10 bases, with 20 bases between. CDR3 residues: CASSSQGPSLRTIYF. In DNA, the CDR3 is TGTGCCAGCAGTTCCCAGGGGCCGTCCCTCAGGACCATATATTTT.

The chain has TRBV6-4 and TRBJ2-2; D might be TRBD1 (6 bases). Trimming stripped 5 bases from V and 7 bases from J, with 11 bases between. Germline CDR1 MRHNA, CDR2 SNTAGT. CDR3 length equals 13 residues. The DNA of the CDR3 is TGTGCCAGCAGTCAGGGGTACGGCGGGGAGCTGTTTTTT. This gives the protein CASSQGYGGELFF.